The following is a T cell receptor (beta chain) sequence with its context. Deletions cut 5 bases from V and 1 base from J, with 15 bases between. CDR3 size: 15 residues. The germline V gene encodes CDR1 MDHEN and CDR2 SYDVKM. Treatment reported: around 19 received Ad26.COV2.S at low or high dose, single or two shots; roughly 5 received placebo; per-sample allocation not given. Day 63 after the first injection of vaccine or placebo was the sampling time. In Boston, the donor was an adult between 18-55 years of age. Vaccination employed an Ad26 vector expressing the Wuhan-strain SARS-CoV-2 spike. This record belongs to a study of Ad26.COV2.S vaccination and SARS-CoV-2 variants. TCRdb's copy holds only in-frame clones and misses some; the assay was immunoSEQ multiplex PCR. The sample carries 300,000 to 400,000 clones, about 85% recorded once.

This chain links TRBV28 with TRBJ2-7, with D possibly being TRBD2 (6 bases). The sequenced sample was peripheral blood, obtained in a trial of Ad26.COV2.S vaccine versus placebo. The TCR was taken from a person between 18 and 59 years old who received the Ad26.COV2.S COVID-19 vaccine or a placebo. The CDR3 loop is CASSLVLALSYEQYF. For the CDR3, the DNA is TGTGCCAGCAGTCTGGTGCTAGCGCTTTCCTACGAGCAGTACTTC. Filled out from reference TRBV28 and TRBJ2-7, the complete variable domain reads DVKVTQSSRYLVKRTGEKVFLECVQDMDHENMFWYRQDPGLGLRLIYFSYDVKMKEKGDIPEGYSVSREKKERFSLILESASTNQTSMYLCASSLVLALSYEQYFGPGTRLTVT.